The 30 T cell receptor beta chains in this list originate from one sample, sequenced in a study of chemoradiotherapy in HPV16-positive cancers. TCRdb's copy holds only in-frame clones and misses some; the assay was immunoSEQ multiplex PCR. The repertoire holds 55,000 to 85,000 clones, with roughly 90% as singletons. The sample consisted of blood, taken from a patient who underwent chemoradiotherapy. These receptors originate from a human donor with HPV-associated anogenital cancer.

The rearrangement joins TRBV19 to TRBJ2-7; maybe TRBD1 (6 bases). The ends were cut back, 1 base at V and 0 bases at J, with 10 bases in the middle. The CDR3 covers 15 residues. Germline assignment: CDR1 LNHDA and CDR2 SQIVND (reference sequence). The CDR3 sequence is CASSIATGVSYEQYF. CDR3 in DNA: TGTGCCAGTAGTATAGCGACAGGAGTCTCCTACGAGCAGTACTTC.

This clone was recorded once. The chain has TRBV11-1 and TRBJ2-1; D uncertain. Per germline, CDR1 SGHAT and CDR2 FQDESV (reference sequence). This CDR3 spans 12 amino acids. With 10 bases removed from V and 5 bases from J, the gap between germline ends came to 12 bases. CDR3 region: CATSKGDNEQFF. In DNA form, the CDR3 reads TGTGCCACCTCGAAAGGAGACAATGAGCAGTTCTTC.

The chain has TRBV5-1 and TRBJ2-7, with 7 bases lining up with TRBD1. The CDR3 has 12 residues. In germline, CDR1 is SGHRS, CDR2 YFSETQ. Trimming took 4 bases from V and 6 from J; bases not matched to a gene: 4. The CDR3 loop is CASSQDRLEQYF. The CDR3 coding sequence is TGCGCCAGCAGCCAGGACAGGCTCGAGCAGTACTTC.

The gene calls are TRBV30 and TRBJ2-7, with 7 nucleotides matching TRBD1. Germline V gene sequence: CDR1 GTSNPN, CDR2 SVGIG (reference sequence). The CDR3 consists of 13 residues. The trim removed 0 bases at V and 4 bases at J, leaving 3 bases unmatched. Here the CDR3 DNA reads TGTGCCTGGAGTGTAGACAGGGCTTACGAGCAGTACTTC. This gives the protein CAWSVDRAYEQYF.

The rearrangement joins TRBV5-1 to TRBJ2-1; D unclear. V lost 5 bases, J lost 2 bases, and 8 bases lay in between. The germline V gene has CDR1 SGHRS and CDR2 YFSETQ. The CDR3 is made up of 13 amino acids. The CDR3 region is CASRDETYNEQFF. CDR3 in DNA: TGCGCCAGCAGGGACGAAACCTACAATGAGCAGTTCTTC.

J is TRBJ2-2 and V is TRBV6-5; D is uncertain. Germline V gene data show CDR1 as MNHEY and CDR2 as SVGAGI. The CDR3 is made up of 14 amino acids. V was trimmed by 7 bases and J by 1 base, leaving 10 bases between them. DNA for the CDR3: TGTGCCAGCAATCCAGACCAGAACACCGGGGAGCTGTTTTTT. Translated, it gives CASNPDQNTGELFF.

This sequence joins TRBV6-5 and TRBJ1-2, with D uncertain. Trimming pared 4 bases from V and 4 bases from J, leaving 10 bases between. The CDR3 sequence is 13 residues long. Looked up from germline, CDR1 is MNHEY and CDR2 is SVGAGI. The chain's CDR3 is CASSSSGPYGYTF. The CDR3 nucleotides are TGTGCCAGCAGTTCCTCAGGTCCCTATGGCTACACCTTC.

J is TRBJ2-2 and V is TRBV18; 8 bases are shared with TRBD1. The V and J ends lost 0 bases and 4 bases, in that order; junction bases with no gene match: 7. This CDR3 spans 17 amino acids. Germline-derived CDR1 and CDR2 are KGHSH and LQKENI. CDR3 residues: CASSPPVGTGLTGELFF. In nucleotides, the CDR3 is TGTGCCAGCTCACCACCGGTTGGGACAGGTCTCACCGGGGAGCTGTTTTTT.

This clone was observed a few times. CDR3 DNA: TGTGCCAGCAGCAAATTAAAGTCAGGGGGCTTGGGCGGGGAGCTGTTTTTT. Translated: CASSKLKSGGLGGELFF. The chain uses TRBV21-1 and TRBJ2-2; no DNA check was done on the table's D call, TRBD1. TRBV21-1 is labeled a pseudogene. This CDR3 has 17 residues.

This chain connects TRBV10-1 to TRBJ2-2; tentative D call: TRBD1 (6 bases). Germline lookup yields CDR1 WNHNN and CDR2 SYGVQD (reference sequence). The length of the CDR3 is 14 residues. V lost 6 bases and J lost 1, with 9 bases in between. CDR3: CASRPGQNTGELFF. CDR3 nucleotide sequence: TGCGCCAGCAGGCCGGGACAGAACACCGGGGAGCTGTTTTTT.

J is TRBJ1-4 and V is TRBV5-6; 7 bases map to TRBD1. The ends lost 1 base at V and 4 bases at J; junction bases unmatched: 1. This CDR3 is built from 14 residues. Germline V gives CDR1 SGHDT, CDR2 YYEEEE. The CDR3 DNA is TGTGCCAGCAGCTTGACAGGGGATAATGAAAAACTGTTTTTT. It specifies CASSLTGDNEKLFF. Complete variable domain (other parts from reference TRBV5-6 and TRBJ1-4): DAGVTQSPTHLIKTRGQQVTLRCSPKSGHDTVSWYQQALGQGPQFIFQYYEEEERQRGNFPDRFSGHQFPNYSSELNVNALLLGDSALYLCASSLTGDNEKLFFGSGTQLSVL.

Concerning this clone itself: One end of the junction fails to match germline, which may point to a read error. The V and J genes are TRBV7-7 and TRBJ2-2, with D uncertain. This CDR3 has 13 amino acids. The germline V gene has CDR1 SSHAT and CDR2 FNYEAQ (reference sequence). This CDR3 reads CASSYEDTGELFF. The CDR3 region has the DNA TGTGCTAGCAGCTACGAGGACACCGGGGAGCTGTTTTTT.

This chain uses TRBV30 with TRBJ1-5; D is undetermined. The CDR3 consists of 14 residues. CDR1 is GTSNPN and CDR2 is SVGIG in the germline V gene (reference sequence). V was pared by 3 bases and J by 1 base, with 10 bases between. CDR3 coding DNA: TGTGCCTGGAGACCTTTGGGGAGCAATCAGCCCCAGCATTTT. Its protein product is CAWRPLGSNQPQHF.

The gene calls are TRBV7-2 and TRBJ1-3, with 7 positions matching TRBD1. The CDR3 length is 14 residues. Trimming cost V 5 bases and J 1 base; bases outside gene matches: 2. Germline V gene lookup returns CDR1 SGHTA and CDR2 FQGNSA. CDR3 loop: CASSPTGSGNTIYF. CDR3 coding DNA: TGTGCCAGCAGCCCGACAGGGTCTGGAAACACCATATATTTT.

The chain joins TRBV10-1 to TRBJ2-3, with unresolved D. The CDR3 sequence is 17 residues long. CDR1 is WNHNN, CDR2 SYGVQD, per germline (reference sequence). V was cut by 0 bases and J by 2 bases, with 15 bases left in between. CDR3: CASSESTASTDTDTQYF. CDR3 sequence (DNA): TGCGCCAGCAGTGAGTCAACAGCATCAACTGACACAGATACGCAGTATTTT.

This sequence joins TRBV19 and TRBJ1-2; D not resolved. This CDR3 region has 14 residues. Trimming removed 4 bases from V and 8 bases from J, with 17 bases in between. CDR1 LNHDA and CDR2 SQIVND come from the germline V gene (reference sequence). For the CDR3, the DNA is TGTGCCAGTAGTACAAACGGGGAAGTAGGCGGCTACACCTTC. Its translation: CASSTNGEVGGYTF.

CDR3 sequence: CASSSPGQGSSYEQYF. As DNA, the CDR3 is TGTGCCAGCAGCTCACCGGGACAGGGATCCTCCTACGAGCAGTACTTC. The chain joins TRBV7-6 to TRBJ2-7, with 9 bases matching TRBD1. V shed 4 bases, J shed 0 bases, and the junction held 7 bases outside the gene matches. CDR1 and CDR2 from the germline V gene are SGHVS and FNYEAQ. This CDR3 has 16 residues.

The chain joins TRBV7-9 to TRBJ1-1; TRBD1 matches at 7 bases. CDR3 size: 16 residues. V shed 1 base, J shed 3 bases, and the junction held 8 bases outside the gene matches. Germline loops: CDR1 SEHNR, CDR2 FQNEAQ (reference sequence). The CDR3 spells CASSLDQTGIHTEAFF. CDR3 DNA sequence: TGTGCCAGCAGCTTAGACCAGACAGGGATTCACACTGAAGCTTTCTTT.

The chain recombines TRBV4-1 with TRBJ2-5; the match to TRBD2 covers 8 bases. Germline values: CDR1 MGHRA, CDR2 YSYEKL. Trimming cost V 5 bases and J 0 bases; bases outside gene matches: 5. The CDR3 has 15 residues. CDR3 in DNA: TGCGCCAGCAGCGCGGGTAGCGGGAACCAAGAGACCCAGTACTTC. Protein sequence: CASSAGSGNQETQYF.

The chain employs TRBV28 and TRBJ2-7; a possible D gene is TRBD1 (6 bases). This CDR3 is 15 amino acids long. V lost 6 bases, J lost 0 bases, and 15 bases lay in between. The germline V gene has CDR1 MDHEN and CDR2 SYDVKM. CDR3 in amino acids: CASSPGGGHSYEQYF. CDR3 DNA: TGTGCCAGCAGCCCTGGTGGGGGCCACTCCTACGAGCAGTACTTC.

This clone occurred once. The chain is built from TRBV25-1 and TRBJ1-2, with TRBD1 matching over 8 bases. J lost 3 bases, V lost 5 bases, and 8 bases had no gene match. The germline V gene has CDR1 MGHDK and CDR2 SYGVNS. The CDR3 has 15 residues. This CDR3 reads CASSPAGGAHYGYTF. DNA for the CDR3: TGTGCCAGCAGTCCGGCAGGGGGCGCTCACTATGGCTACACCTTC.

This clone was detected only once. The rearrangement links TRBV5-1 to TRBJ1-6; TRBD1 aligns across 8 bases. Germline lookup yields CDR1 SGHRS and CDR2 YFSETQ. The CDR3 totals 17 residues. The V gene end was trimmed by 0 bases and the J gene end by 2 bases; junction bases not matched to a gene: 4. The CDR3 loop reads CASSLGTGNTYNSPLHF. The CDR3 DNA is TGCGCCAGCAGCTTGGGGACAGGGAACACCTATAATTCACCCCTCCACTTT.

The genes are TRBV6-5 and TRBJ2-7; D remains unclear. V was trimmed by 6 bases and J by 2 bases, leaving 11 bases between them. This CDR3 spans 13 amino acids. Germline V gene sequence: CDR1 MNHEY, CDR2 SVGAGI. In nucleotides, the CDR3 is TGTGCCAGCAGGTCGCAAGGTGCCTACGAGCAGTACTTC. This encodes CASRSQGAYEQYF.

This clone showed up just once. Mismatch with germline at one junction end may stem from a read error. The gene calls are TRBV5-1 and TRBJ2-5; D is possibly TRBD2 (5 bases). CDR3 length: 14 amino acids. CDR1 is SGHRS and CDR2 is YFSETQ in the germline V gene. The CDR3 loop is CASSLKAGQETQYF. Here the CDR3 DNA reads TGTGCCAGCAGCTTGAAGGCGGGTCAGGAGACCCAGTACTTC. The whole variable domain, filled in from reference TRBV5-1 and TRBJ2-5, reads KAGVTQTPRYLIKTRGQQVTLSCSPISGHRSVSWYQQTPGQGLQFLFEYFSETQRNKGNFPGRFSGRQFSNSRSEMNVSTLELGDSALYLCASSLKAGQETQYFGPGTRLLVL.

This CDR3 reads CASSQGSGSAWGYGYTF. As DNA, the CDR3 is TGTGCCAGTAGTCAAGGATCCGGTTCAGCATGGGGCTATGGCTACACCTTC. This sequence joins TRBV19 and TRBJ1-2; D not certain. The ends were cut back, 5 bases at V and 4 bases at J, with 23 bases in the middle. Germline V gene lookup returns CDR1 LNHDA and CDR2 SQIVND (reference sequence). CDR3 length: 17 residues.

The rearrangement joins TRBV5-1 to TRBJ1-2; D not certain. This CDR3 has 12 amino acids. The V gene's germline CDR1 is SGHRS and CDR2 YFSETQ. V was pared by 4 bases and J by 6 bases, with 10 bases between. CDR3 sequence: CASSPEGHGYTF. CDR3 DNA: TGCGCCAGCAGCCCCGAGGGTCATGGCTACACCTTC.

V is TRBV4-2 and J is TRBJ2-5, with TRBD2 matching over 11 bases. The CDR3 extends over 17 amino acids. Trimming took 1 base from V and 4 from J; bases not matched to a gene: 8. Germline V lookup: CDR1 LGHNA, CDR2 YNFKEQ. CDR3 bases: TGTGCCAGCAGCCAAGGGACTAGCGGGCGCCGGGGAGAGACCCAGTACTTC. This translates into CASSQGTSGRRGETQYF.

This chain links TRBV19 with TRBJ2-1; D possibly corresponds to TRBD1 (5 bases). Trimming pared 5 bases from V and 15 bases from J, leaving 20 bases between. Germline V CDR1 and CDR2: LNHDA, SQIVND (reference sequence). The CDR3 extends over 13 amino acids. The CDR3 bases are TGTGCCAGTAGTCCGATAGGGGCCCACCAACTGTTCTTC. It specifies CASSPIGAHQLFF.

The chain recombines TRBV5-6 with TRBJ1-6; D gene uncertain. Germline V lookup: CDR1 SGHDT, CDR2 YYEEEE. V was shortened by 4 bases and J by 0 bases, with 8 bases between the two germline ends. The CDR3 runs 15 residues. CDR3 in DNA: TGTGCCAGCAGCGATATCGGCTCCTATAATTCACCCCTCCACTTT. Protein sequence: CASSDIGSYNSPLHF.

The chain is built from TRBV19 and TRBJ2-7, with 9 bases fitting TRBD1. The V gene end was trimmed by 5 bases and the J gene end by 3 bases; junction bases not matched to a gene: 5. From germline, CDR1 is LNHDA and CDR2 SQIVND (reference sequence). This CDR3 comprises 14 residues. The CDR3 protein is CASSYGTGIYEQYF. CDR3 DNA sequence: TGTGCCAGTAGTTACGGGACAGGGATCTACGAGCAGTACTTC.